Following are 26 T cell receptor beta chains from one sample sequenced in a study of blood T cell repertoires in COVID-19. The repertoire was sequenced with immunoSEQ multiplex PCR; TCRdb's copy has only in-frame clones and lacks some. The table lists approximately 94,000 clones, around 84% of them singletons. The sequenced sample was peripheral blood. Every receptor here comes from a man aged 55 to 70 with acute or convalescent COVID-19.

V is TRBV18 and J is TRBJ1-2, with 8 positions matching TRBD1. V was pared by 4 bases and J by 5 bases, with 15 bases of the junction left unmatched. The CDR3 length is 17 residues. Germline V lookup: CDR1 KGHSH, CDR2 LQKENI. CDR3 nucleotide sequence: TGTGCCAGCTCACGGCGGCAGGGGGCGGATGGTACTTATGGCTACACCTTC. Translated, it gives CASSRRQGADGTYGYTF. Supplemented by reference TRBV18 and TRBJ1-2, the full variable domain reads NAGVMQNPRHLVRRRGQEARLRCSPMKGHSHVYWYRQLPEEGLKFMVYLQKENIIDESGMPKERFSAEFPKEGPSILRIQQVVRGDSAAYFCASSRRQGADGTYGYTFGSGTRLTVV.

The CDR3 spells CASSLQGEEGYTF. The CDR3 nucleotides read TGTGCCAGCAGCCTACAGGGGGAGGAGGGCTACACCTTC. The gene calls are TRBV2 and TRBJ1-2; 8 nucleotides match TRBD1. The CDR3 totals 13 residues. Trimming removed 6 bases from V and 8 bases from J; junction bases left unmatched: 8. Germline CDR1 and CDR2: SNHLY and FYNNEI.

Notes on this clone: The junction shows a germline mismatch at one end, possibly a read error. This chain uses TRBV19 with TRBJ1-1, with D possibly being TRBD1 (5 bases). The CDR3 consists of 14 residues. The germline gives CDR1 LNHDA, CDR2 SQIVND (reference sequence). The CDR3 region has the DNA TGTGCCAGTAGTATGGGGCGAATGGTGGACGCGCACAATTTT. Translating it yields CASSMGRMVDAHNF.

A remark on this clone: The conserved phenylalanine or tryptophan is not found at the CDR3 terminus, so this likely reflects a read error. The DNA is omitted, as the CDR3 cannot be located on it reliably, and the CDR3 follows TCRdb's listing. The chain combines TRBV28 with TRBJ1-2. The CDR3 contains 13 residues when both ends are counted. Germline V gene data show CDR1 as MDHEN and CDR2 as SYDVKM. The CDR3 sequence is CASSLNRPGLSSL.

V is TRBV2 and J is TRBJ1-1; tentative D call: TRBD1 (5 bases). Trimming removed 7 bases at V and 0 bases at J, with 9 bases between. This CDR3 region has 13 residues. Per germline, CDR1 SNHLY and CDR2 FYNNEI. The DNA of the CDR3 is TGTGCCAGCACGGGGGATGTGAACACTGAAGCTTTCTTT. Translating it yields CASTGDVNTEAFF.

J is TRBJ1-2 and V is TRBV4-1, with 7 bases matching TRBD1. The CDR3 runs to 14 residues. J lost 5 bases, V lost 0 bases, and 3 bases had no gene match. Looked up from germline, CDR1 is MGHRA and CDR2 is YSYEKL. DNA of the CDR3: TGCGCCAGCAGCCAAGAGACAGGGATATATGGCTACACCTTC. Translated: CASSQETGIYGYTF.

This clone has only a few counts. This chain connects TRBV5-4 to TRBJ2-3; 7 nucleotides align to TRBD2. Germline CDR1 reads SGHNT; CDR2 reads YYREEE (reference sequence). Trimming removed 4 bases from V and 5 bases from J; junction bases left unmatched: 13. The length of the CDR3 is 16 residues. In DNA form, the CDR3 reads TGTGCCAGCAGCGCTGGACTAGGAGGGGTTGGAGATACGCAGTATTTT. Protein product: CASSAGLGGVGDTQYF.

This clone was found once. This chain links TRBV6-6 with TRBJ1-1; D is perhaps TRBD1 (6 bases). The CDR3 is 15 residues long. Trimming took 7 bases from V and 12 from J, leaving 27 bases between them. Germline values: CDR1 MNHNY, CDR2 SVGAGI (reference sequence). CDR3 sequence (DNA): TGTGCCAGCACCTCACCTCTACAGGGTGGCGGTGGGCCTTTCTTT. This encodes CASTSPLQGGGGPFF.

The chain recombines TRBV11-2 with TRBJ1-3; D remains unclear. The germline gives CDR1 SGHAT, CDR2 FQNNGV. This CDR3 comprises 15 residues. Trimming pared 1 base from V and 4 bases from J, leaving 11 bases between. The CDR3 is CASSLVRGPGNTIYF. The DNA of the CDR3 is TGTGCCAGCAGCTTAGTTCGGGGTCCAGGAAACACCATATATTTT.

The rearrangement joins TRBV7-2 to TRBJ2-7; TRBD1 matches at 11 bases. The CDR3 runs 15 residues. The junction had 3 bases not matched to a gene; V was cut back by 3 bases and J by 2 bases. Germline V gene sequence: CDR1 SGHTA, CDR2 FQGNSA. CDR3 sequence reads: CASSFMGQGAYEQYF. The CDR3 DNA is TGTGCCAGCAGCTTTATGGGACAGGGGGCCTACGAGCAGTACTTC.

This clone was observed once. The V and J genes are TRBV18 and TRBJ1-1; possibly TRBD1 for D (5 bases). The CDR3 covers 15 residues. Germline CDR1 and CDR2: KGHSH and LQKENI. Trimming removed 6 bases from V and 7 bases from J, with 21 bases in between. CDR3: CASSSEAGRGGEAFF. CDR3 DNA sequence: TGTGCCAGCTCGTCGGAGGCGGGAAGGGGTGGTGAAGCTTTCTTT.

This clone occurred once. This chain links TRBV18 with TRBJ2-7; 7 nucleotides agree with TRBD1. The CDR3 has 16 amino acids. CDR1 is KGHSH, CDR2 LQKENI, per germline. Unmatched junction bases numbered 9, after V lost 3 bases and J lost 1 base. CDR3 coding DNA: TGTGCCAGCTCACCCCTCCGGGACAGAGCATCCTACGAGCAGTACTTC. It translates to CASSPLRDRASYEQYF.

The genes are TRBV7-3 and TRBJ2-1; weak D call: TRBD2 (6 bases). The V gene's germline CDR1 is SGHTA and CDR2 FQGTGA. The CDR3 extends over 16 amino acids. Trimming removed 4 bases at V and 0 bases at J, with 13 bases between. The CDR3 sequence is CASSSHPGGSYNEQFF. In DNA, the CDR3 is TGTGCCAGCAGCTCCCACCCCGGGGGCTCCTACAATGAGCAGTTCTTC.

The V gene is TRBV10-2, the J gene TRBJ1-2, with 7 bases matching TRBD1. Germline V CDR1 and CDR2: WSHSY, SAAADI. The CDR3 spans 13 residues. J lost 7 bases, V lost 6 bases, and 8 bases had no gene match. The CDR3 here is CASSATGDGGYTF. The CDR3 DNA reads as TGCGCCAGCAGCGCAACAGGGGATGGTGGCTACACCTTC.

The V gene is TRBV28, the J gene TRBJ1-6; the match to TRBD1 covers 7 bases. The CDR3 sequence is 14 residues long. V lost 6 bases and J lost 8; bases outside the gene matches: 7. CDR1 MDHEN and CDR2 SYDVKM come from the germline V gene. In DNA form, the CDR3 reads TGTGCCAGCAGCAGCTGGACAGGTTATTCACCCCTCCACTTT. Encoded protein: CASSSWTGYSPLHF. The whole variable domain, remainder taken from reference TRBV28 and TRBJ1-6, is DVKVTQSSRYLVKRTGEKVFLECVQDMDHENMFWYRQDPGLGLRLIYFSYDVKMKEKGDIPEGYSVSREKKERFSLILESASTNQTSMYLCASSSWTGYSPLHFGNGTRLTVT.

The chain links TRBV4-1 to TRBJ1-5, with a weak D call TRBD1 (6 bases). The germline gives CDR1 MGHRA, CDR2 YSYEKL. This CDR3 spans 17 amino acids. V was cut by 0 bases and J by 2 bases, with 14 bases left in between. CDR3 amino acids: CASSQDQRRTGNQPQHF. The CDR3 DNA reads TGCGCCAGCAGCCAAGATCAAAGACGGACAGGCAATCAGCCCCAGCATTTT.

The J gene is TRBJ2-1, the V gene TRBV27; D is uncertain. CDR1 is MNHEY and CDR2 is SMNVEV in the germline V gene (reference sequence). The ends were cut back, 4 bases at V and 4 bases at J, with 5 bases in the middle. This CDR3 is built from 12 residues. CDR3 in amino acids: CASSSPYNEQFF. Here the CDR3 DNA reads TGTGCCAGCAGTTCCCCTTACAATGAGCAGTTCTTC.

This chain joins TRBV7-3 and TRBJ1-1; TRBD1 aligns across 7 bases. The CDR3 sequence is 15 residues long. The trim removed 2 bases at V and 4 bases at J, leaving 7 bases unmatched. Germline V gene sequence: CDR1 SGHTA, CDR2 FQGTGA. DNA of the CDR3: TGTGCCAGCAGCTTATTGCCAGGGGGAGCCACTGAAGCTTTCTTT. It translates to CASSLLPGGATEAFF.

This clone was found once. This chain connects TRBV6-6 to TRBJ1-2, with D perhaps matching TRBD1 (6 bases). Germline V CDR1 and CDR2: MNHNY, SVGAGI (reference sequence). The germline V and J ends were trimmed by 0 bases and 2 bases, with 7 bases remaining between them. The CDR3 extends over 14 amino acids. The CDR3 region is CASSYSDRNYGYTF. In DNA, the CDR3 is TGTGCCAGCAGTTACTCGGACAGAAACTATGGCTACACCTTC.

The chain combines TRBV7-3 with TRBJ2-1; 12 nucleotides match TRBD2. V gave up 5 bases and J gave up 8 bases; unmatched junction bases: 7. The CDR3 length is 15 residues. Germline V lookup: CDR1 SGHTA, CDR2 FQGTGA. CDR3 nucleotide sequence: TGTGCCAGCAGCCGCGGACTAGCGGGGATCTATGAGCAGTTCTTC. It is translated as CASSRGLAGIYEQFF.

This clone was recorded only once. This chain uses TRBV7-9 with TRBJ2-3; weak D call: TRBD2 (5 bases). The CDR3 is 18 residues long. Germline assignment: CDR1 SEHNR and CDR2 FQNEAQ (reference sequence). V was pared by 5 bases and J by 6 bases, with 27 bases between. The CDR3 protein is CASSHDYSATGRADTQYF. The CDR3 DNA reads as TGTGCCAGCAGCCACGACTATAGCGCGACTGGTCGGGCCGATACGCAGTATTTT.

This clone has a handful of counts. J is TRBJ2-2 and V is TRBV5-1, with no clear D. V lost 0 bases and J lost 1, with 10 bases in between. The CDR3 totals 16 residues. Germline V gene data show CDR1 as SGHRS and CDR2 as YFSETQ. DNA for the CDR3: TGCGCCAGCAGCTTGGGTTCGCAGAAGAACACCGGGGAGCTGTTTTTT. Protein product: CASSLGSQKNTGELFF.

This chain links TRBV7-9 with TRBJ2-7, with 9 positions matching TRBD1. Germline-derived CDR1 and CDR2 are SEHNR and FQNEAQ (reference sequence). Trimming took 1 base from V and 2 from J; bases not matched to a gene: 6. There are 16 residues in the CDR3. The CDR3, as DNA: TGTGCCAGCAGCTTAGTGGTGACAGGGGGTACCTACGAGCAGTACTTC. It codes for CASSLVVTGGTYEQYF.

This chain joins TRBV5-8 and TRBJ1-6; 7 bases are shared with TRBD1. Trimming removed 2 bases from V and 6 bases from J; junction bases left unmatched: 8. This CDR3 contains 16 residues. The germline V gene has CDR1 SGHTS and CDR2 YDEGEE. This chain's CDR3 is CASSFRGTAVNSPLHF. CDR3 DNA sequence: TGTGCCAGCAGCTTTCGCGGGACAGCAGTTAATTCACCCCTCCACTTT.

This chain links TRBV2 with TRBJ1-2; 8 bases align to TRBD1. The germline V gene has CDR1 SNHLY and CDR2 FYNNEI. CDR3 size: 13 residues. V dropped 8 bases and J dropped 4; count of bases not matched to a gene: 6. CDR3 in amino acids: CASGQGHSYGYTF. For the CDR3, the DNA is TGTGCCAGCGGACAGGGCCATAGCTATGGCTACACCTTC.

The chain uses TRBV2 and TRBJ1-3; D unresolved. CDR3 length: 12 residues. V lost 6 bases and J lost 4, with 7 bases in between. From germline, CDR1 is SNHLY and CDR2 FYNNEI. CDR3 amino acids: CASSYQGNTIYF. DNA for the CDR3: TGTGCCAGCAGCTATCAAGGAAACACCATATATTTT.